The 17 T cell receptor beta chains below all came from one sample that was sequenced in a study of T cells after yellow fever vaccination. TCRdb redid the calling of the 5' RACE reads with MiXCR, one entry per CDR3 protein. The table has roughly 170,000 distinct CDR3 sequences, over 7% seen once; the top ten hold under 40%. The specimen comprised CD8+ T cells sorted from PBMCs, sampled 45 days after the yellow fever booster vaccination. Receptors originate from a man younger than 35 who received the YFV17D yellow fever vaccine.

This clonotype was picked up a small number of times. The genes are TRBV7-6 and TRBJ2-2, with TRBD2 identical over 7 bases. This CDR3 contains 15 residues. Trimming at V came to 1 base and at J to 5 bases, leaving 4 bases not matched to a gene. Germline CDR1 reads SGHVS; CDR2 reads FNYEAQ. For the CDR3, the DNA is TGTGCCAGCAGCTTAGTCGGGGGGAGGACCGGGGAGCTGTTTTTT. Translation gives CASSLVGGRTGELFF.

This clonotype was detected only a few times. The chain uses TRBV9 and TRBJ2-1; TRBD1 is a possible D gene (6 bases). This CDR3 region has 15 residues. Germline V gene data show CDR1 as SGDLS and CDR2 as YYNGEE. V lost 4 bases and J lost 5, with 16 bases in between. The CDR3 sequence is CASSPRRGRNNEQFF. CDR3 nucleotides: TGTGCCAGCAGCCCCCGCAGGGGTCGAAACAATGAGCAGTTCTTC.

This clonotype was observed many times. The J gene is TRBJ2-5, the V gene TRBV7-9; no clear D. The CDR3 spans 13 residues. V was cut by 10 bases and J by 4 bases, with 16 bases left in between. Germline CDR1 reads SEHNR; CDR2 reads FQNEAQ (reference sequence). The chain's CDR3 is CATGRWDPETQYF. As DNA, the CDR3 is TGTGCCACCGGTCGCTGGGATCCAGAGACCCAGTACTTC.

The chain carries TRBV29-1 and TRBJ1-1; the D gene is possibly TRBD1 (6 bases). Germline-derived CDR1 and CDR2 are SQVTM and ANQGSEA. The CDR3 totals 11 residues. Trimming cost V 4 bases and J 11 bases, with 14 bases left between them. CDR3 sequence (DNA): TGCAGCGTTGCGGGAGGGGGACTTGCTTTCTTT. Protein product: CSVAGGGLAFF.

This sequence joins TRBV6-2 or TRBV6-3 and TRBJ2-1; D remains ambiguous. The CDR3 has 19 residues. Germline CDR1 MNHEY, CDR2 SVGEGT. Trimming took off 0 bases at V and 1 base at J, with 19 bases between the two ends. DNA for the CDR3: TGTGCCAGCAGTTACTCGCCCATCTTGGGGATGAGGTCCTACAATGAGCAGTTCTTC. Its protein is CASSYSPILGMRSYNEQFF.

CDR3 sequence reads: CASSLDFQETQYF. CDR3 DNA: TGTGCCAGCAGCCTCGACTTTCAAGAGACCCAGTACTTC. The chain combines TRBV3-1 with TRBJ2-5, with no clear D. Germline V lookup: CDR1 LGHDT, CDR2 YNNKEL (reference sequence). V was shortened by 4 bases and J by 2 bases, with 8 bases between the two germline ends. The CDR3 spans 13 residues.

This clonotype was observed a handful of times. The gene calls are TRBV24-1 and TRBJ2-2, with 9 bases identical to TRBD1. The germline V gene has CDR1 KGHDR and CDR2 SFDVKD. V shed 5 bases, J shed 4 bases, and the junction held 7 bases outside the gene matches. The CDR3 runs to 16 residues. The CDR3 nucleotides read TGTGCCACCAGTGGCCCCGGGACAGGGATCACCGGGGAGCTGTTTTTT. Translating it yields CATSGPGTGITGELFF.

The rearrangement links TRBV5-1 to TRBJ1-4; D might be TRBD1 (6 bases). The CDR3 length is 15 residues. V shed 4 bases and J shed 8 bases, with 18 bases lying between them. Germline assignment: CDR1 SGHRS and CDR2 YFSETQ. CDR3 region: CASSPGQQVNEKLFF. CDR3 coding DNA: TGCGCCAGCAGCCCAGGACAGCAGGTCAACGAAAAACTGTTTTTT.

This chain connects TRBV14 to TRBJ1-3, with 7 bases fitting TRBD1. V shed 0 bases and J 1 base; nucleotides not matched to a gene: 12. The CDR3 sequence is 19 residues long. Per the germline V gene, CDR1 is SGHDN and CDR2 is FVKESK. The CDR3 loop reads CASSQDSETGSSSGNTIYF. DNA of the CDR3: TGTGCCAGCAGCCAAGATTCGGAGACAGGGAGTTCATCTGGAAACACCATATATTTT.

This clonotype was recorded a few times. CDR3 sequence: CASSKERQGDGYTF. CDR3 DNA sequence: TGTGCCAGCAGCAAAGAACGTCAGGGGGATGGCTACACCTTC. V gene TRBV21-1 combines with J gene TRBJ1-2; the tabulated D call, TRBD1, remains unverified against the DNA. TRBV21-1 is annotated as a pseudogene. The CDR3 covers 14 residues.

This clonotype was detected many times. The rearrangement links TRBV3-1 to TRBJ2-3; TRBD2 matches at 10 bases. Germline V CDR1 and CDR2: LGHDT, YNNKEL (reference sequence). CDR3 size: 15 residues. V lost 4 bases and J lost 2; bases outside the gene matches: 3. The CDR3 sequence: CASSPSGGPTDTQYF. In nucleotides, the CDR3 is TGTGCCAGCAGCCCTAGCGGGGGTCCCACAGATACGCAGTATTTT.

This clonotype was seen only a few times. The chain employs TRBV4-3 and TRBJ2-1; D remains unclear. V was shortened by 1 base and J by 0 bases, with 7 bases between the two germline ends. Per the germline V gene, CDR1 is LGHNA and CDR2 is YSLEER. CDR3 length: 15 residues. As DNA, the CDR3 is TGCGCCAGCAGCCAAGGGAGAGCCTCCTACAATGAGCAGTTCTTC. Residues: CASSQGRASYNEQFF.

The J gene is TRBJ2-1, the V gene TRBV19, with D possibly being TRBD2 (7 bases). CDR3 length equals 16 residues. With 1 base removed from V and 3 bases from J, the gap between germline ends came to 13 bases. Looked up from germline, CDR1 is LNHDA and CDR2 is SQIVND (reference sequence). The chain's CDR3 is CASSIGSGGLYNEQFF. CDR3 DNA: TGTGCCAGTAGTATAGGGTCGGGGGGCCTCTACAATGAGCAGTTCTTC. Full variable domain (outside the CDR3, taken from reference TRBV19 and TRBJ2-1): DGGITQSPKYLFRKEGQNVTLSCEQNLNHDAMYWYRQDPGQGLRLIYYSQIVNDFQKGDIAEGYSVSREKKESFPLTVTSAQKNPTAFYLCASSIGSGGLYNEQFFGPGTRLTVL.

The V call is TRBV9, the J call TRBJ1-1; TRBD1 matches at 9 bases. The CDR3 runs 15 residues. Per germline, CDR1 SGDLS and CDR2 YYNGEE. J lost 1 base, V lost 3 bases, and 4 bases had no gene match. CDR3 protein: CASSADRGGNTEAFF. In nucleotides, the CDR3 is TGTGCCAGCAGCGCGGACAGGGGCGGGAACACTGAAGCTTTCTTT.

This clonotype was seen many times. This chain links TRBV7-9 with TRBJ1-1; a weak D match, TRBD1 (6 bases). The CDR3 extends over 14 amino acids. Germline loops: CDR1 SEHNR, CDR2 FQNEAQ (reference sequence). V was pared by 5 bases and J by 2 bases, with 12 bases between. The CDR3 sequence is CASSAGTPNTEAFF. The CDR3 nucleotides read TGTGCCAGCAGCGCCGGGACACCTAACACTGAAGCTTTCTTT.

This clonotype was detected only a few times. The chain joins TRBV19 to TRBJ1-1, with 9 bases aligning to TRBD1. The junction had 14 bases not matched to a gene; V was cut back by 7 bases and J by 5 bases. Looked up from germline, CDR1 is LNHDA and CDR2 is SQIVND (reference sequence). This CDR3 has 16 residues. CDR3 in DNA: TGTGCCAGTATTCCCTGGCGGGACAGGGTAGCGACTGAAGCTTTCTTT. Translated, it gives CASIPWRDRVATEAFF.

This clonotype was detected only a few times. V gene TRBV2 combines with J gene TRBJ2-1, with a weak D call TRBD1 (6 bases). Germline V CDR1 and CDR2: SNHLY, FYNNEI. Between the trimmed V and J ends, which lost 6 bases and 5 bases, there was a span of 17 bases. This CDR3 is built from 15 residues. Written as DNA, the CDR3 is TGTGCCAGCAGGGAGGACAGCCTACAAGACAATGAGCAGTTCTTC. This encodes CASREDSLQDNEQFF.